One sample yielded the 8 T cell receptor beta chains listed below, sequenced in a study of blood T cells in healthy people across ages. PCR was performed a second time for roughly 7 to 12 cycles using a sample-barcoded 5' primer and a J-beta primer mix. One entry per CDR3 protein results from TCRdb running MiXCR on the 5' RACE reads. The sample has about 1.5 million distinct CDR3 sequences, about 42% seen once. The sequencing sample was made of blood. The source of these receptors is a woman younger than 35 in good health.

The V gene is TRBV6-2 or TRBV6-3, the J gene TRBJ1-4; D might be TRBD1 (6 bases). The CDR3 has 15 amino acids. CDR1 and CDR2 from the germline V gene are MNHEY and SVGEGT. V dropped 8 bases and J dropped 5 bases, with 18 bases sitting between them. The CDR3 sequence: CASGQQGGVNEKLFF. DNA for the CDR3: TGTGCCAGCGGTCAACAGGGCGGGGTGAATGAAAAACTGTTTTTT.

CDR3 sequence (DNA): TGCAGCGTGTCCGGGTCCTGGGAGTACAATGAGCAGTTCTTC. Its protein is CSVSGSWEYNEQFF. This chain uses TRBV29-1 with TRBJ2-1; TRBD2 is a possible D gene (5 bases). The CDR3 loop spans 14 amino acids. V was shortened by 6 bases and J by 4 bases, with 16 bases between the two germline ends. CDR1 and CDR2 from the germline V gene are SQVTM and ANQGSEA.

The CDR3 here is CASSPSWGQGQKYNSPLHF. In nucleotides, the CDR3 is TGTGCCAGCAGCCCTTCTTGGGGACAGGGTCAAAAATATAATTCACCCCTCCACTTT. This chain joins TRBV14 and TRBJ1-6, with 9 bases aligning to TRBD1. This CDR3 contains 19 residues. The germline gives CDR1 SGHDN, CDR2 FVKESK. Trimming at V came to 4 bases and at J to 4 bases, leaving 14 bases not matched to a gene.

This sequence joins TRBV6-5 and TRBJ2-1, with 7 positions matching TRBD1. Germline V gene sequence: CDR1 MNHEY, CDR2 SVGAGI. This CDR3 contains 15 residues. V gave up 6 bases and J gave up 2 bases; unmatched junction bases: 7. The CDR3 coding sequence is TGTGCCAGCAGCAAGGACAGGTCGGCCTACAATGAGCAGTTCTTC. It specifies CASSKDRSAYNEQFF.

The sample holds a few counts of this clonotype. The rearrangement joins TRBV7-2 to TRBJ2-1; possibly TRBD2 for D (5 bases). This CDR3 spans 12 amino acids. V lost 3 bases to trimming and J lost 9 bases, with 9 bases between them. Germline V gene data show CDR1 as SGHTA and CDR2 as FQGNSA. CDR3 in amino acids: CASSFSGVEQFF. CDR3 DNA: TGTGCCAGCAGCTTTTCCGGGGTTGAGCAGTTCTTC.

V and J are TRBV4-1 and TRBJ1-1; D not certain. The CDR3 covers 15 residues. The V end lost 4 bases, the J end lost 4 bases, and 16 bases lay between the germline ends. In germline, CDR1 is MGHRA, CDR2 YSYEKL. In DNA form, the CDR3 reads TGCGCCAGCAGCCCAGTACGGGAGGTGACCACTGAAGCTTTCTTT. Amino acid sequence: CASSPVREVTTEAFF.

The J gene is TRBJ2-5, the V gene TRBV12-3 or TRBV12-4; 7 bases are shared with TRBD2. This CDR3 spans 13 amino acids. V lost 8 bases and J lost 5; bases outside the gene matches: 8. The CDR3 DNA reads as TGTGCCAGCGCCGGGGGGAGCGGTGAGACCCAGTACTTC. As protein: CASAGGSGETQYF.

This clonotype was detected many times. The rearrangement links TRBV29-1 to TRBJ2-1; D may be TRBD1 (6 bases). The CDR3 runs 12 residues. V gave up 2 bases and J gave up 9 bases, with 11 bases separating them. Germline V CDR1 and CDR2: SQVTM, ANQGSEA. The CDR3 DNA follows: TGCAGCGTTGAAACAGGGTCTCCTGAGCAGTTCTTC. Translating gives CSVETGSPEQFF.